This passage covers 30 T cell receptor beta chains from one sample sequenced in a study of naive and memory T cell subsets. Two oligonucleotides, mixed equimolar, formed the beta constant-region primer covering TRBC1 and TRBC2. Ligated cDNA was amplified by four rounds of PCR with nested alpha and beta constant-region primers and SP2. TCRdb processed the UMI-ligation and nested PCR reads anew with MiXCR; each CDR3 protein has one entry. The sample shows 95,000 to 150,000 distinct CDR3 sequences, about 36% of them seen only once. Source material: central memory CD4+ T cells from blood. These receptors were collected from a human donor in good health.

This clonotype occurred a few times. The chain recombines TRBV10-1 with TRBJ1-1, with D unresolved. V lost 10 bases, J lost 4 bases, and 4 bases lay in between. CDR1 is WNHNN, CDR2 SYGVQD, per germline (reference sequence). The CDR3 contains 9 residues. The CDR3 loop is CATSTEAFF. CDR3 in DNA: TGCGCCACCAGCACTGAAGCTTTCTTT.

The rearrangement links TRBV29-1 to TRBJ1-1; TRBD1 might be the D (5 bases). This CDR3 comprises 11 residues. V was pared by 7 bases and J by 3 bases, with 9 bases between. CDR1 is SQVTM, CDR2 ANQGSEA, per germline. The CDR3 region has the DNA TGCAGCGCAGGGACCTACACTGAAGCTTTCTTT. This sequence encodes CSAGTYTEAFF. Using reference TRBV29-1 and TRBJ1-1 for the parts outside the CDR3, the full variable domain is SAVISQKPSRDICQRGTSLTIQCQVDSQVTMMFWYRQQPGQSLTLIATANQGSEATYESGFVIDKFPISRPNLTFSTLTVSNMSPEDSSIYLCSAGTYTEAFFGQGTRLTVV.

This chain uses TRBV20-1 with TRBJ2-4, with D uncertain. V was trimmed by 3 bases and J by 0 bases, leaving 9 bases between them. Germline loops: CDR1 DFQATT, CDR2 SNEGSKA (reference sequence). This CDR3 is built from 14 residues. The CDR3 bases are TGCAGTGCTAGGGATCAGATAGCCAAAAACATTCAGTACTTC. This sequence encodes CSARDQIAKNIQYF.

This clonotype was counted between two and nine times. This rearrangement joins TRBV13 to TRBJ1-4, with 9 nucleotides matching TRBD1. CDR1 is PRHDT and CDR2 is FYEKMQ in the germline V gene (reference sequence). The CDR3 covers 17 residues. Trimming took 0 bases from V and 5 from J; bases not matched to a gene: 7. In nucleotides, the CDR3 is TGTGCCAGCAGCTTAGGCGGGACAGGGCAATTGAATGAAAAACTGTTTTTT. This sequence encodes CASSLGGTGQLNEKLFF.

For the CDR3, the DNA is TGTGCCAGCTCCCTGGGGCTCGGCTACACCTTC. Residues: CASSLGLGYTF. The chain has TRBV28 and TRBJ1-2; D possibly corresponds to TRBD1 (5 bases). CDR3 size: 11 residues. V was trimmed by 8 bases and J by 8 bases, leaving 12 bases between them. CDR1 is MDHEN, CDR2 SYDVKM, per germline.

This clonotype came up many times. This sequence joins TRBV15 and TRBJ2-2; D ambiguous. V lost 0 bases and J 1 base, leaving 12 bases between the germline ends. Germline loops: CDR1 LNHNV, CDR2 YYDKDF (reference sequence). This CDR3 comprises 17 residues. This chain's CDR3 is CATSRDQGARNTGELFF. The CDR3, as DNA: TGTGCCACCAGCAGAGATCAAGGAGCGCGGAACACCGGGGAGCTGTTTTTT.

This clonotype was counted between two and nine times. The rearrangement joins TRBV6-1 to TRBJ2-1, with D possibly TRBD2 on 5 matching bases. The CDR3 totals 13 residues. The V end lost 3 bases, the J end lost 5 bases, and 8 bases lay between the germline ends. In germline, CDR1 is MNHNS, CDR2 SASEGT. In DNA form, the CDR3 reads TGTGCCAGCAGTGAGAGGGCAGACAATGAGCAGTTCTTC. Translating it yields CASSERADNEQFF.

CDR3 amino acids: CASSQDFVFSGKTEQYF. In DNA, the CDR3 is TGTGCCAGCAGCCAAGATTTTGTGTTTAGCGGGAAGACCGAGCAGTACTTC. V and J are TRBV3-1 and TRBJ2-7; TRBD2 agrees at 8 bases. Germline V gives CDR1 LGHDT, CDR2 YNNKEL (reference sequence). Trimming removed 0 bases from V and 6 bases from J; junction bases left unmatched: 13. The CDR3 is 17 residues long.

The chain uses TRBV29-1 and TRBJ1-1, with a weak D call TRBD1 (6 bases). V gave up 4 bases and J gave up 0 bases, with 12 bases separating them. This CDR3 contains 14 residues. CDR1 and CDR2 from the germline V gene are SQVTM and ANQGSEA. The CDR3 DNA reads TGCAGCGTTGGTCAGCAGGGGATGAACACTGAAGCTTTCTTT. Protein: CSVGQQGMNTEAFF.

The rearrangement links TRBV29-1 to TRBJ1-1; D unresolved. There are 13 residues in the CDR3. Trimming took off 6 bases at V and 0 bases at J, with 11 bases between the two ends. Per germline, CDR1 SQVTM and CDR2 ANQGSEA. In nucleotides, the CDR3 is TGCAGCGTGTTGATGAGTATGAACACTGAAGCTTTCTTT. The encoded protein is CSVLMSMNTEAFF.

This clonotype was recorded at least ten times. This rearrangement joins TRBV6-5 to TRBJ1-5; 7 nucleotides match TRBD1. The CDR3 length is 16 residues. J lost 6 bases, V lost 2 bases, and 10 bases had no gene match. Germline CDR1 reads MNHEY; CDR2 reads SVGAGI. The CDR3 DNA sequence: TGTGCCAGCAGTTACACCCCGAGACAGGGATCTCAGCCCCAGCATTTT. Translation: CASSYTPRQGSQPQHF.

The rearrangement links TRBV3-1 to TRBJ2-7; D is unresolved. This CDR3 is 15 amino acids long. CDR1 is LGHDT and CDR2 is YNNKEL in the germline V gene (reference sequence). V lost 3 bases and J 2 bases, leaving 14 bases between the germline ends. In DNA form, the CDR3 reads TGTGCCAGCAGCCAGTCCCCCGGGTCGGCCTACGAGCAGTACTTC. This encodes CASSQSPGSAYEQYF.

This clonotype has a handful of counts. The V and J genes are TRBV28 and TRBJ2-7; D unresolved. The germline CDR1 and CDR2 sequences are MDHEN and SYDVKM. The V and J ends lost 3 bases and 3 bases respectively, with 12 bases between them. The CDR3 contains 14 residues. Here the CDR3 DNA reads TGTGCCAGCAGTTTCCGGGCAGCTAACTACGAGCAGTACTTC. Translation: CASSFRAANYEQYF.

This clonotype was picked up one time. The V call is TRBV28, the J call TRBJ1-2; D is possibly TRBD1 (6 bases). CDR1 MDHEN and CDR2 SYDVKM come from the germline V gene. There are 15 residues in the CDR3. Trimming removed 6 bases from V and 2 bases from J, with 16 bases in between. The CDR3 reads CASSLTHRDNYGYTF. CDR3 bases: TGTGCCAGCAGCCTTACCCACAGGGACAACTATGGCTACACCTTC.

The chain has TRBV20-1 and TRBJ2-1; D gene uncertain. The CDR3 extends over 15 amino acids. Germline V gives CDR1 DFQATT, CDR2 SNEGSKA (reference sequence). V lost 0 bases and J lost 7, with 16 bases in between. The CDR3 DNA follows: TGCAGTGCTAGAGATCAATCGGGCCAGCGAAATGAGCAGTTCTTC. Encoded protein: CSARDQSGQRNEQFF.

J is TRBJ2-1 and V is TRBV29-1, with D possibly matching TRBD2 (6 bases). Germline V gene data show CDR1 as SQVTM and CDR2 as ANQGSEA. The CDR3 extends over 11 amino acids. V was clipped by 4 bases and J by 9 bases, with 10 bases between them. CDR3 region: CSVGRAVEQFF. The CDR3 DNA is TGCAGCGTTGGGAGGGCCGTTGAGCAGTTCTTC.

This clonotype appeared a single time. CDR3: CASSRSFGAPYEQYF. DNA for the CDR3: TGTGCCAGCAGTAGGAGCTTTGGGGCCCCCTACGAGCAGTACTTC. The chain couples TRBV27 to TRBJ2-7; TRBD1 might be the D (5 bases). This CDR3 comprises 15 residues. The V and J ends lost 5 bases and 2 bases respectively, with 16 bases between them. Germline V CDR1 and CDR2: MNHEY, SMNVEV (reference sequence).

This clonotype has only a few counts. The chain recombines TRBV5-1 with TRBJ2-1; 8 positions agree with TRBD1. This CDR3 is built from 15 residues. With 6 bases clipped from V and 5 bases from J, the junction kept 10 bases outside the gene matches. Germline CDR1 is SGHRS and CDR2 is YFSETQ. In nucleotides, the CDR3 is TGCGCCAGCACCCTGGGCCAGGGGGCGAACAATGAGCAGTTCTTC. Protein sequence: CASTLGQGANNEQFF.

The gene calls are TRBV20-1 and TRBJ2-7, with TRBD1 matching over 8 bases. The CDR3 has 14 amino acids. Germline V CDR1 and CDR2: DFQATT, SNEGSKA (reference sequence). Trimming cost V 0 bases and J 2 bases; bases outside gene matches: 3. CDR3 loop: CSAREGQGTYEQYF. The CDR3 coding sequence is TGCAGTGCTAGAGAAGGACAGGGTACCTACGAGCAGTACTTC.

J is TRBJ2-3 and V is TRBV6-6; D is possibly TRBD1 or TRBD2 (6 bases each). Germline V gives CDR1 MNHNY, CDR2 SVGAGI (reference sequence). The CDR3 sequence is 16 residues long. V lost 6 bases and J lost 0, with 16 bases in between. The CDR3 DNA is TGTGCCAGCAGACGACGTATAGGGGGGAGCACAGATACGCAGTATTTT. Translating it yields CASRRRIGGSTDTQYF.

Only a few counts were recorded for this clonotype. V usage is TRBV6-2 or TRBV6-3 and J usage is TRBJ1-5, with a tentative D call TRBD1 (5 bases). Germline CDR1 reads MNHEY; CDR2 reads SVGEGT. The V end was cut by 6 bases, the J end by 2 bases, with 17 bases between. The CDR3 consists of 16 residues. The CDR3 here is CASRNNRPEGNQPQHF. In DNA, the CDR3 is TGTGCCAGCAGGAACAACAGGCCTGAGGGCAATCAGCCCCAGCATTTT.

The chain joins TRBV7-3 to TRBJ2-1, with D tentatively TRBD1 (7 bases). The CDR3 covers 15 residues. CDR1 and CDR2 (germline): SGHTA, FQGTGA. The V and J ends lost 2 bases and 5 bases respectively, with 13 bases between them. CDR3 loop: CASSLVQGGDNEQFF. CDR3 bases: TGTGCCAGCAGCTTAGTGCAGGGGGGTGACAATGAGCAGTTCTTC.

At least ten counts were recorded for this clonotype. Here the CDR3 DNA reads TGTGCCACCAATAGTAGGGAACAGGGCGGGGGAGAGACCCAGTACTTC. It is translated as CATNSREQGGGETQYF. This rearrangement joins TRBV6-5 to TRBJ2-5, with a weak D call TRBD2 (7 bases). This CDR3 spans 16 amino acids. The germline gives CDR1 MNHEY, CDR2 SVGAGI. Trimming left V 10 bases short and J 4 bases short, with 25 bases between.

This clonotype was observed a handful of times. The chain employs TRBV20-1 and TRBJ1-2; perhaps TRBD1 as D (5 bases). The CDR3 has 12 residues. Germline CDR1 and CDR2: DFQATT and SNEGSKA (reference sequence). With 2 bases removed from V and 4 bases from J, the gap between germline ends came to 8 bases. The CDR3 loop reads CSARRRGYGYTF. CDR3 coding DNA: TGCAGTGCTAGAAGGAGGGGCTATGGCTACACCTTC.

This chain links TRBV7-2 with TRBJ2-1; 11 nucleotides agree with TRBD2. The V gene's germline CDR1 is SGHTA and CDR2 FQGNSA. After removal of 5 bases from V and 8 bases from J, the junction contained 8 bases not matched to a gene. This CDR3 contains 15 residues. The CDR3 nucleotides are TGTGCCAGCAGCGAAGGTAGCGGGAGGGCCCATGAGCAGTTCTTC. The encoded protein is CASSEGSGRAHEQFF.

The CDR3 nucleotides are TGTGCCAGCAGCCATCCAGGGAGTTCAACCTACGAGCAGTACTTC. It encodes CASSHPGSSTYEQYF. This chain connects TRBV3-1 to TRBJ2-7, with D perhaps given as TRBD1 or TRBD2 (5 bases each). The CDR3 runs to 15 residues. Per germline, CDR1 LGHDT and CDR2 YNNKEL (reference sequence). V dropped 3 bases and J dropped 2 bases, with 14 bases sitting between them.

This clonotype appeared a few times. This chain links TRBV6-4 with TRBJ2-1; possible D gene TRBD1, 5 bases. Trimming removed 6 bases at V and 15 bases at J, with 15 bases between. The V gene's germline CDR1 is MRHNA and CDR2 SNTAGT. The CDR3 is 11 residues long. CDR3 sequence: CASRGAGPWFF. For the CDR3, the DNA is TGTGCCAGCAGGGGTGCAGGGCCCTGGTTCTTC.

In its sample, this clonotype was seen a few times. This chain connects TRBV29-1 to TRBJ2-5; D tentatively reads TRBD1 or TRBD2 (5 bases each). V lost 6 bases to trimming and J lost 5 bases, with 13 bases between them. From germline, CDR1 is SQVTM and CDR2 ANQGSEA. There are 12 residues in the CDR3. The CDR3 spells CSVVGPGETQYF. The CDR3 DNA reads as TGCAGCGTCGTGGGGCCGGGGGAGACCCAGTACTTC. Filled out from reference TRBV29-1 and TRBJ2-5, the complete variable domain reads SAVISQKPSRDICQRGTSLTIQCQVDSQVTMMFWYRQQPGQSLTLIATANQGSEATYESGFVIDKFPISRPNLTFSTLTVSNMSPEDSSIYLCSVVGPGETQYFGPGTRLLVL.

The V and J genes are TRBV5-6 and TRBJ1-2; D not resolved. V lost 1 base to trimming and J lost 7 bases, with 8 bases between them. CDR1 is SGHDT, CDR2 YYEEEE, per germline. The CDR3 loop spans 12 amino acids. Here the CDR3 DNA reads TGTGCCAGCAGCTTGAGTCGAGGTGGCTACACCTTC. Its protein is CASSLSRGGYTF. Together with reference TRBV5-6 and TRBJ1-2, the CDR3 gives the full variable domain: DAGVTQSPTHLIKTRGQQVTLRCSPKSGHDTVSWYQQALGQGPQFIFQYYEEEERQRGNFPDRFSGHQFPNYSSELNVNALLLGDSALYLCASSLSRGGYTFGSGTRLTVV.

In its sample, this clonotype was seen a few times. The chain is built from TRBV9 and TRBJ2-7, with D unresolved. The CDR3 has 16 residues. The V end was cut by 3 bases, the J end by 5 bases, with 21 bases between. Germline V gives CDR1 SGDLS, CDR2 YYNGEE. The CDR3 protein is CASSAHGVGMSHEQYF. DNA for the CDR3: TGTGCCAGCAGCGCCCATGGGGTGGGAATGTCCCACGAGCAGTACTTC.